The next 9 T cell receptor beta chains were all read from a single sample in a study of blood T cell repertoires in COVID-19. TCRdb keeps only in-frame clones here, not all; method: immunoSEQ multiplex PCR. The table shows fewer than 350,000 clones, with 86% occurring only once. Sequences were obtained from peripheral blood. The receptors stem from an older woman with COVID-19, enrolled during active disease.

The chain uses TRBV19 and TRBJ2-1, with 13 bases identical to TRBD2. CDR1 and CDR2 (germline): LNHDA, SQIVND (reference sequence). This CDR3 is built from 18 residues. Trimming at V came to 2 bases and at J to 0 bases, leaving 4 bases not matched to a gene. The CDR3 loop is CASSILGLAGSSYNEQFF. CDR3 nucleotides: TGTGCCAGTAGTATATTGGGACTAGCGGGGAGCTCCTACAATGAGCAGTTCTTC.

The rearrangement uses TRBV19 and TRBJ1-2; D unresolved. With 7 bases removed from V and 2 bases from J, the gap between germline ends came to 11 bases. Germline V gene sequence: CDR1 LNHDA, CDR2 SQIVND (reference sequence). This CDR3 has 13 amino acids. In DNA form, the CDR3 reads TGTGCCAGTAAACGCAGTGGCAACTATGGCTACACCTTC. Protein product: CASKRSGNYGYTF.

The V and J genes are TRBV5-1 and TRBJ2-5; TRBD1 matches at 7 bases. Trimming at V came to 5 bases and at J to 2 bases, leaving 12 bases not matched to a gene. The length of the CDR3 is 16 residues. Germline CDR1 is SGHRS and CDR2 is YFSETQ. The CDR3 loop is CASSFTPPGQQETQYF. CDR3 sequence (DNA): TGCGCCAGCAGTTTCACCCCGCCGGGACAGCAAGAGACCCAGTACTTC.

V gene TRBV10-3 combines with J gene TRBJ2-3; 7 bases fit TRBD2. V gave up 4 bases and J gave up 2 bases; unmatched junction bases: 9. The CDR3 spans 16 residues. Germline V gene lookup returns CDR1 ENHRY and CDR2 SYGVKD. CDR3 coding DNA: TGTGCCATCAGTGTTCGGGGGGTGTTGAACACAGATACGCAGTATTTT. Translating it yields CAISVRGVLNTDTQYF.

J is TRBJ1-1 and V is TRBV30; 7 nucleotides line up with TRBD1. CDR3 size: 13 residues. Germline CDR1 reads GTSNPN; CDR2 reads SVGIG (reference sequence). V dropped 4 bases and J dropped 3; count of bases not matched to a gene: 5. The CDR3 sequence is CAWTRQGYTEAFF. CDR3 in DNA: TGTGCCTGGACCAGACAGGGATACACTGAAGCTTTCTTT.

V gene TRBV24-1 combines with J gene TRBJ2-3, with 8 bases that match TRBD2. The CDR3 contains 17 residues. Germline V gives CDR1 KGHDR, CDR2 SFDVKD. With V trimmed by 1 base and J by 2 bases, 7 bases remained unmatched. The CDR3 DNA reads as TGTGCCACCAGTGATTTCGGGCGGGGGGCTACCACAGATACGCAGTATTTT. Translation: CATSDFGRGATTDTQYF.

This rearrangement joins TRBV19 to TRBJ2-1, with 10 bases fitting TRBD2. With V trimmed by 8 bases and J by 9 bases, 10 bases remained unmatched. Germline loops: CDR1 LNHDA, CDR2 SQIVND (reference sequence). The CDR3 sequence is 14 residues long. The CDR3 loop reads CASLKAGGPGEQFF. The CDR3 nucleotides are TGTGCCAGTCTAAAAGCGGGGGGGCCGGGTGAGCAGTTCTTC.

The V gene is TRBV18, the J gene TRBJ2-1; 8 bases align to TRBD2. Trimming removed 3 bases from V and 6 bases from J; junction bases left unmatched: 10. The CDR3 runs 16 residues. Germline-derived CDR1 and CDR2 are KGHSH and LQKENI. CDR3 region: CASSPSGTRGSNEQFF. In DNA, the CDR3 is TGTGCCAGCTCACCCTCCGGGACTAGAGGGTCCAATGAGCAGTTCTTC. The whole variable domain, filled in from reference TRBV18 and TRBJ2-1, reads NAGVMQNPRHLVRRRGQEARLRCSPMKGHSHVYWYRQLPEEGLKFMVYLQKENIIDESGMPKERFSAEFPKEGPSILRIQQVVRGDSAAYFCASSPSGTRGSNEQFFGPGTRLTVL.

V is TRBV13 and J is TRBJ1-2; perhaps TRBD1 as D (5 bases). The germline CDR1 and CDR2 sequences are PRHDT and FYEKMQ (reference sequence). The CDR3 spans 13 residues. Trimming cost V 6 bases and J 0 bases, with 8 bases left between them. The CDR3: CASSHRSNYGYTF. The CDR3 DNA reads TGTGCCAGCAGTCACAGGTCTAACTATGGCTACACCTTC.